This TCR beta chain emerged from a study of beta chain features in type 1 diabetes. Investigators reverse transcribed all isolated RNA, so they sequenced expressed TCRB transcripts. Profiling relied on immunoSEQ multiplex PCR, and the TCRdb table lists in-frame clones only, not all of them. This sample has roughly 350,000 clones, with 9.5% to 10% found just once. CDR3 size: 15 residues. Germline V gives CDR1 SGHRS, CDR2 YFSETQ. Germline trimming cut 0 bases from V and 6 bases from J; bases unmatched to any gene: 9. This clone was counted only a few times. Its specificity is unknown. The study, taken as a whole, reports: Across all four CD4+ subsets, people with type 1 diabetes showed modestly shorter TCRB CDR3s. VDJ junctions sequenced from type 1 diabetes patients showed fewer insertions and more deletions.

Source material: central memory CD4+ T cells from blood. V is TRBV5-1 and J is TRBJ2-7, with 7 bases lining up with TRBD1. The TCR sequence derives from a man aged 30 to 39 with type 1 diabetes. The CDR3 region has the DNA TGCGCCAGCAGCTTGGCGCCGGGACAGATGAGCGAGCAGTACTTC. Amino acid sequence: CASSLAPGQMSEQYF.